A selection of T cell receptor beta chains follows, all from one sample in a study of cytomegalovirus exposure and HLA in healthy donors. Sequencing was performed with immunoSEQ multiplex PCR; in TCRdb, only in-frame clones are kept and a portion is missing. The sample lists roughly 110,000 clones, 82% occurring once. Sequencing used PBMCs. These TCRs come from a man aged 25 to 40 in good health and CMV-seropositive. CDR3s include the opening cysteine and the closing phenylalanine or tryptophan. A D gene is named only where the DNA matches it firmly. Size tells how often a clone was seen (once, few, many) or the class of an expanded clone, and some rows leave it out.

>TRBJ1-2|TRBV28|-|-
TGTGCCAGCAGTTTATCTGACAGCCCGAGGAACTATGGCTACACCTTC
CASSLSDSPRNYGYTF
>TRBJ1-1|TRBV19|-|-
TGTGCCAGTAGTATAGAGACACGCACTGAAGCTTTCTTT
CASSIETRTEAFF
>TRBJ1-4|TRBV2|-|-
TGTGCCAGCATGGGGGGGGTATTGGAAAAACTGTTTTTT
CASMGGVLEKLFF
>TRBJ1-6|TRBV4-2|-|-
TGTGCCAGCAGCCAAGAGCCGAGGTCAGCCTATAATTCACCCCTCCACTTT
CASSQEPRSAYNSPLHF
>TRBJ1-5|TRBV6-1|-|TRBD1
TGTGCCAGCAGTGAGGGACAGGAATATCAGCCCCAGCATTTT
CASSEGQEYQPQHF
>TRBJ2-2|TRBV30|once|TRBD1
TGTGCCCAAGACAGGGGGGCCGGGGTCACCGGGGAGCTGTTTTTT
CAQDRGAGVTGELFF
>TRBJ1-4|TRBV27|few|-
TGTGCCAGCAGTTTCTTACGGGGAGTTAATGAAAAACTGTTTTTT
CASSFLRGVNEKLFF
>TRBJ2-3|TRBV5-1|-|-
TGCGCCAGCAGCTTGGCAGTGCAGGACACAGATACGCAGTATTTT
CASSLAVQDTDTQYF
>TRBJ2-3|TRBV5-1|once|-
TGCGCCAGCAGTTGGCTCCCTGGCCCAGATACGCAGTATTTT
CASSWLPGPDTQYF
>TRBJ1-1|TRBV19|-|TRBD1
TGTGCCAGTAGTTATCCGGGACAGGGGGCTTTCTTT
CASSYPGQGAFF
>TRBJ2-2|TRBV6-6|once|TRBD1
TGTGCCAGCAGTTACTCAAAAAGGGGGCGCGGCGGGGAGCTGTTTTTT
CASSYSKRGRGGELFF
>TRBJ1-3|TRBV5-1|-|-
TGCGCCAGCAGCTTGGACACCCAGGGAAACACCATATATTTT
CASSLDTQGNTIYF
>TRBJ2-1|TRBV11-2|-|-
TGTGCCAGCAGCTTAGAGGGAGGCAATGAGCAGTTCTTC
CASSLEGGNEQFF
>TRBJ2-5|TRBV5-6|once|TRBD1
TGTGCCAGCAGGATATCGGGGACAGGCCCAGAGACCCAGTACTTC
CASRISGTGPETQYF
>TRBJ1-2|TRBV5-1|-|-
TGCGCCAGCAGCCTGCAGGGGCCTGTTTATGGCTACACCTTC
CASSLQGPVYGYTF
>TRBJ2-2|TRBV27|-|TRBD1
TGTGCCAGCCGCCTGGGACAGGGGGTCGGGGAGCTGTTTTTT
CASRLGQGVGELFF
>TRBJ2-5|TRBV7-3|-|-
TGTGCCAGCAGCTTAATCGTCCAAGAGACCCAGTACTTC
CASSLIVQETQYF
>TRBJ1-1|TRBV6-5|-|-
TGTGCCAGCATCCAACCAGGGGCAGCTGAAGCTTTCTTT
CASIQPGAAEAFF
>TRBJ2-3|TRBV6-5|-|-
TGTGCCAGCAGACCCTCGGGCACAGATACGCAGTATTTT
CASRPSGTDTQYF
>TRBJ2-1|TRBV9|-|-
TGTGCCAGCAGCGGAATTGACAGAGGCTCCTACAATGAGCAGTTCTTC
CASSGIDRGSYNEQFF
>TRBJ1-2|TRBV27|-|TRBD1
TGTGCCAGCAGTGGGGACAGGGGTCTGGGGAACTATGGCTACACCTTC
CASSGDRGLGNYGYTF
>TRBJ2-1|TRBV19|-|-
TGTGCCAGTAGTAACTTCCCGCGGGAGCAGTTCTTC
CASSNFPREQFF
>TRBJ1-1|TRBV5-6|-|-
TGTGCCAGCAGCTTCAGGGGGAACACTGAAGCTTTCTTT
CASSFRGNTEAFF
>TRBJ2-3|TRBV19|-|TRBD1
TGTGCCAGTAGTACACAGGGGGCGATAGATACGCAGTATTTT
CASSTQGAIDTQYF
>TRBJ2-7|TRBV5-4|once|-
TGTGCCAGCAGCTTGATGGGGGCACGGTCCTACGAGCAGTACTTC
CASSLMGARSYEQYF
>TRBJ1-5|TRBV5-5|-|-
TGTGCCAGCAGCTTGGGGACATTGTATCAGCCCCAGCATTTT
CASSLGTLYQPQHF
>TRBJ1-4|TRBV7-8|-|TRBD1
TGTGCCAGCAGCCCGCAGGACAGGGGCCTTAATGAAAAACTGTTTTTT
CASSPQDRGLNEKLFF
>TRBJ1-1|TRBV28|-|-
TGTGCCAGCAGTTTAACTCTGGCGGCCTCCCGGAACACTGAAGCTTTCTTT
CASSLTLAASRNTEAFF
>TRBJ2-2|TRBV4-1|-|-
TGCGCCAGCAGCCAAGATATGGGGGGGGGCAACACCGGGGAGCTGTTTTTT
CASSQDMGGGNTGELFF
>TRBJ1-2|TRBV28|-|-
TGTGCCAGCAGTTTATTAAGGGAGGGGGATAACTATGGCTACACCTTC
CASSLLREGDNYGYTF
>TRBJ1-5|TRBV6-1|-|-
TGTGCCAGCAGTGAAGAGTTTGGCGGATATAGCAATCAGCCCCAGCATTTT
CASSEEFGGYSNQPQHF
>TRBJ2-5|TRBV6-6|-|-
TGTGCCAGCAGTCACCGTGGGGCGAATCAAGAGACCCAGTACTTC
CASSHRGANQETQYF
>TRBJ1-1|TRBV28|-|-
TGTGCCAGCAGACCACAAACAGGGAACACTGAAGCTTTCTTT
CASRPQTGNTEAFF
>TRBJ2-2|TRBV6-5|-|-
TGTGCCAGCAGTGGGTCTTTCGGGGGCACCGGGGAGCTGTTTTTT
CASSGSFGGTGELFF
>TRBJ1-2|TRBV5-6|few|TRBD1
TGTGCCAGCAGCTCCTCCGGGACAGGGGACTATGGCTACACCTTC
CASSSSGTGDYGYTF
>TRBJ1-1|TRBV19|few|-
TGTGCCAGTAGTTTACAACAGGTGAACACTGAAGCTTTCTTT
CASSLQQVNTEAFF
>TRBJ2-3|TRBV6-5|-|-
TGTGCCAGCAGGGCGGCGGATACGCAGTATTTT
CASRAADTQYF
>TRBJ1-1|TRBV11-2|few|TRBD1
TGTGCCAGCAGCTTAGATCCAGGGGGCACTGAAGCTTTCTTT
CASSLDPGGTEAFF
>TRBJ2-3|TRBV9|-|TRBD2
TGTGCCAGCAGCCCACTCAGCGGGAGGGCGGGATTTGATACGCAGTATTTT
CASSPLSGRAGFDTQYF
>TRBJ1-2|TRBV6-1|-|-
TGTGCCAGCAGTGGCGACTTTCATGGCTACACCTTC
CASSGDFHGYTF
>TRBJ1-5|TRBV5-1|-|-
TGCGCCAGCAGCTCCGGTCAGGGTCAGCCCCAGCATTTT
CASSSGQGQPQHF
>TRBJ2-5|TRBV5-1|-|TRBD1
TGCGCCAGCAGCCTGGGGGACAGGTGGCAGACCCAGTACTTC
CASSLGDRWQTQYF
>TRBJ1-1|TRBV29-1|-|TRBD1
TGCAGCGTTTCGAACAGGGGCGGCACTGAAGCTTTCTTT
CSVSNRGGTEAFF
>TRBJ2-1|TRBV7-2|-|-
TGTGCCAGCAGCTTCAACAGAGCCAATGAGCAGTTCTTC
CASSFNRANEQFF
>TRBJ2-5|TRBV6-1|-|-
TGTGCCAGCAGTGAAGGGTCCCCGAGGGAGACCCAGTACTTC
CASSEGSPRETQYF
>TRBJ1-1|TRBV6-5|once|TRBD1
TGTGCCAGCTCCCGACAGGGTAATGTGAACACTGAAGCTTTCTTT
CASSRQGNVNTEAFF
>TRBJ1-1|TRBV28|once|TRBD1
TGTGCCAGCAGTTCCCCCGGGACAGCCCATGAAGCTTTCTTT
CASSSPGTAHEAFF
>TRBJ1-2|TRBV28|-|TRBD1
TGTGCCAGCAGTTTTCCAGCGACAGGGCGCGGAAACTATGGCTACACCTTC
CASSFPATGRGNYGYTF
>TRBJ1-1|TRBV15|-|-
TGTGCCACCAGCAGAGATACGGGGAACACTGAAGCTTTCTTT
CATSRDTGNTEAFF
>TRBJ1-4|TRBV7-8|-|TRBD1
TGTGCCAGCAGCTTAGGGCCAGGGGGTACTGAAAAACTGTTTTTT
CASSLGPGGTEKLFF
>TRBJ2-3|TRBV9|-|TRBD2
TGTGCCAGCAGCGTACTAGCGGGCCCCACAGATACGCAGTATTTT
CASSVLAGPTDTQYF
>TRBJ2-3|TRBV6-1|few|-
TGTGCCAGCAGGTTAGCGGACAACCCAGATACGCAGTATTTT
CASRLADNPDTQYF
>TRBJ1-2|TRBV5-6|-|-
TGTGCCAGCAGCTTCGCGAGGGGCTACACCTTC
CASSFARGYTF
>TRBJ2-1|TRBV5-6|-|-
TGTGCCAGCAGCCGCCCAGGGGTCAATGAGCAGTTCTTC
CASSRPGVNEQFF
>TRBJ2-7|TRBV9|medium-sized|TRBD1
TGTGCCAGCAGCCTGGGACAGGGGTCCTCCTACGAGCAGTACTTC
CASSLGQGSSYEQYF